One sample yielded the 19 T cell receptor beta chains listed below, sequenced in a study of cytomegalovirus exposure and HLA in healthy donors. Primers for the PCR totalled 60 Vbeta and 13 Jbeta. The protocol was immunoSEQ multiplex PCR, while the TCRdb copy is restricted to in-frame clones and leaves out a portion. Of about 150,000 clones in the sample, about 79% were seen once. The sample comprised PBMCs. The receptors derive from a male donor in good health and CMV-seronegative.

The count of this clone is one. The chain uses TRBV11-3 and TRBJ1-2, with TRBD1 matching over 7 bases. Per germline, CDR1 SGHNT and CDR2 YENEEA. V lost 2 bases to trimming and J lost 7 bases; unmatched junction nucleotides: 10. CDR3 length equals 15 residues. The DNA for the CDR3 is TGTGCCAGCAGCTTAACGAACAGGGGAGGAAGTGGCTACACCTTC. This codes for CASSLTNRGGSGYTF.

This clone has a single count. The CDR3 is CASSQIIRNTEAFF. In DNA, the CDR3 is TGCGCCAGCAGCCAAATTATCCGGAACACTGAAGCTTTCTTT. The chain combines TRBV4-1 with TRBJ1-1, with D uncertain. Germline V gene sequence: CDR1 MGHRA, CDR2 YSYEKL. Trimming pared 2 bases from V and 1 base from J, leaving 8 bases between. CDR3 size: 14 residues.

The V and J genes are TRBV5-6 and TRBJ1-1, with D uncertain. V shed 0 bases and J shed 1 base, with 7 bases lying between them. The CDR3 length is 14 residues. Germline V CDR1 and CDR2: SGHDT, YYEEEE. The CDR3 nucleotides are TGTGCCAGCAGCTTGGCAATCAGGAACACTGAAGCTTTCTTT. It encodes CASSLAIRNTEAFF.

The CDR3 sequence: CASSVQGGSPLHF. The CDR3 DNA sequence: TGTGCCAGCAGCGTACAGGGGGGCTCACCCCTCCACTTT. This chain links TRBV9 with TRBJ1-6; 7 nucleotides align to TRBD1. There are 13 residues in the CDR3. Trimming took 1 base from V and 10 from J; bases not matched to a gene: 2. Germline CDR1 SGDLS, CDR2 YYNGEE.

The CDR3 DNA reads TGTGCCAGCAGCTTAGTAGCGGGGGTGCTTTACAATGAGCAGTTCTTC. This encodes CASSLVAGVLYNEQFF. V gene TRBV11-3 combines with J gene TRBJ2-1, with 9 bases that match TRBD2. CDR1 and CDR2 (germline): SGHNT, YENEEA. V lost 1 base and J lost 4; bases outside the gene matches: 5. CDR3 length: 16 amino acids.

In its sample, this clone was seen a few times. J is TRBJ1-6 and V is TRBV6-1, with 7 positions matching TRBD1. The CDR3 runs to 19 residues. Per germline, CDR1 MNHNS and CDR2 SASEGT. J was trimmed by 2 bases and V by 1 base; bases with no gene match: 11. CDR3 region: CASSEGGQRGITYNSPLHF. CDR3 nucleotides: TGTGCCAGCAGTGAAGGGGGACAGCGAGGAATCACCTATAATTCACCCCTCCACTTT.

The rearrangement links TRBV30 to TRBJ2-3, with 7 bases that match TRBD2. Germline V gene data show CDR1 as GTSNPN and CDR2 as SVGIG (reference sequence). The CDR3 is 16 amino acids. V trimming: 0 bases; J trimming: 3 bases; junction bases outside the gene matches: 9. The CDR3 coding sequence is TGTGCCTGGAGTGTATTGGGGGGGATCGTGACAGATACGCAGTATTTT. It encodes CAWSVLGGIVTDTQYF.

The gene calls are TRBV7-9 and TRBJ1-2; the match to TRBD1 covers 7 bases. V was clipped by 5 bases and J by 11 bases; unmatched bases: 11. This CDR3 is built from 13 residues. Germline loops: CDR1 SEHNR, CDR2 FQNEAQ (reference sequence). As DNA, the CDR3 is TGTGCCAGCAGCCCCCGGGACAGCTGGGGGTACACCTTC. It codes for CASSPRDSWGYTF.

The genes are TRBV19 and TRBJ1-2; 8 nucleotides line up with TRBD1. This CDR3 spans 12 amino acids. Trimming took 7 bases from V and 8 from J; bases not matched to a gene: 6. Germline V gives CDR1 LNHDA, CDR2 SQIVND (reference sequence). Here the CDR3 reads CASTGQGVGYTF. The CDR3 bases are TGTGCCAGTACCGGACAGGGTGTCGGCTACACCTTC.

This chain joins TRBV6-5 and TRBJ2-7, with TRBD2 identical over 8 bases. The CDR3 extends over 13 amino acids. Germline V gene lookup returns CDR1 MNHEY and CDR2 SVGAGI. V lost 3 bases, J lost 9 bases, and 7 bases stayed unmatched. CDR3 amino acids: CASSYREGRGQYF. The CDR3 DNA reads TGTGCCAGCAGTTATCGGGAGGGCCGGGGGCAGTACTTC.

The chain couples TRBV7-8 to TRBJ2-7, with D tentatively TRBD1 (6 bases). The CDR3 covers 13 residues. V was pared by 1 base and J by 3 bases, with 7 bases between. Germline V gene data show CDR1 as SGHVS and CDR2 as FQNEAQ. In nucleotides, the CDR3 is TGTGCCAGCAGCTTAGGCAGGGGCTACGAGCAGTACTTC. Amino acids: CASSLGRGYEQYF.

V usage is TRBV10-3 and J usage is TRBJ2-5, with 11 bases that match TRBD2. CDR3 length equals 18 residues. Germline trimming cut 0 bases from V and 5 bases from J; bases unmatched to any gene: 11. CDR1 is ENHRY and CDR2 is SYGVKD in the germline V gene. The CDR3 coding sequence is TGTGCCATCAGTGAGTCGATTATTATGGGACTAGCGGTGGAGACCCAGTACTTC. This codes for CAISESIIMGLAVETQYF.

This sequence joins TRBV6-4 and TRBJ1-2, with 7 bases identical to TRBD1. The germline gives CDR1 MRHNA, CDR2 SNTAGT. Losses at the gene ends were 1 base for V and 8 bases for J; bases not matched to a gene: 4. This CDR3 is 13 amino acids long. The CDR3 DNA sequence: TGTGCCAGCAGTGACTTGACAGGGAACGGCTACACCTTC. Residues: CASSDLTGNGYTF.

This chain joins TRBV7-2 and TRBJ2-7, with D hard to call. Trimming removed 5 bases from V and 7 bases from J, with 15 bases in between. From germline, CDR1 is SGHTA and CDR2 FQGNSA. The CDR3 contains 13 residues. In DNA form, the CDR3 reads TGTGCCAGCAGCATTAGACACGGTACGGAGCAGTACTTC. It yields the protein CASSIRHGTEQYF.

The V gene is TRBV4-1, the J gene TRBJ1-5, with D possibly TRBD1 on 5 matching bases. Trimming stripped 2 bases from V and 5 bases from J, with 16 bases between. Germline assignment: CDR1 MGHRA and CDR2 YSYEKL. The CDR3 loop spans 16 amino acids. In DNA, the CDR3 is TGCGCCAGCAGCCAATTAGGCGGGGCGCGGGATCAGCCCCAGCATTTT. This translates into CASSQLGGARDQPQHF.

This chain connects TRBV2 to TRBJ1-4, with D unclear. The V gene lost 1 base and the J gene lost 8 bases, with 11 bases spanning the gap. Germline CDR1 reads SNHLY; CDR2 reads FYNNEI. This CDR3 has 14 amino acids. The DNA for the CDR3 is TGTGCCAGCAGTGAAGTCGGCGGCCGGGAAAAACTGTTTTTT. Translating it yields CASSEVGGREKLFF.

This clone has just a few counts. J is TRBJ2-3 and V is TRBV11-3; D is unresolved. V lost 4 bases and J 2 bases, leaving 10 bases between the germline ends. This CDR3 is built from 14 residues. The germline CDR1 and CDR2 sequences are SGHNT and YENEEA. CDR3 in DNA: TGTGCCAGCAGCTCCCGGTCCCACACAGATACGCAGTATTTT. Translating it yields CASSSRSHTDTQYF.

The chain couples TRBV5-1 to TRBJ2-7; 8 nucleotides match TRBD1. The CDR3 spans 14 residues. Germline V gives CDR1 SGHRS, CDR2 YFSETQ. V lost 4 bases to trimming and J lost 4 bases; unmatched junction nucleotides: 7. The CDR3 loop reads CASSMGRQGYEQYF. The DNA for the CDR3 is TGCGCCAGCAGCATGGGACGACAGGGGTACGAGCAGTACTTC.

The chain combines TRBV15 with TRBJ2-1; TRBD1 aligns across 9 bases. The ends lost 5 bases at V and 6 bases at J; junction bases unmatched: 5. The CDR3 is 14 residues long. Germline V lookup: CDR1 LNHNV, CDR2 YYDKDF (reference sequence). This CDR3 reads CATSEGTGLNEQFF. The CDR3 bases are TGTGCCACCAGCGAAGGGACAGGGCTCAATGAGCAGTTCTTC.